A single sample gave rise to the 6 T cell receptor beta chains below, sequenced in a study of blood T cells in healthy people across ages. A sample-barcoded 5' primer and a J-beta primer mix were used in a second PCR of roughly 7 to 11 cycles. From the 5' RACE reads, TCRdb called clonotypes with MiXCR, one entry per CDR3 protein. The data hold around 1,700,000 distinct CDR3 sequences, with about 30% observed a single time. The material sequenced was blood. These TCRs come from a woman between 25 and 40 years old in good health.

There are a few counts of this clonotype. The rearrangement links TRBV12-3 or TRBV12-4 to TRBJ2-4; 15 positions agree with TRBD2. This CDR3 has 17 amino acids. Unmatched junction bases numbered 4, after V lost 6 bases and J lost 1 base. The chain's CDR3 is CASRGTSGRMAKNIQYF. The CDR3 bases are TGTGCCAGCAGGGGGACTAGCGGGAGGATGGCCAAAAACATTCAGTACTTC.

The chain uses TRBV5-4 and TRBJ2-4, with D perhaps matching TRBD1 or TRBD2 (6 bases each). Germline CDR1 is SGHNT and CDR2 is YYREEE (reference sequence). V lost 0 bases and J 15 bases, leaving 22 bases between the germline ends. The CDR3 totals 15 residues. The CDR3, as DNA: TGTGCCAGCAGCTTGGAACTAGCAGGGGCCTACGAGCGGTACTTC. This gives the protein CASSLELAGAYERYF.

Remarks on this clonotype: The germline gene is not matched at one end of the junction; a read error may be the cause. This chain uses TRBV5-1 with TRBJ1-1; D is undetermined. Germline CDR1 reads SGHRS; CDR2 reads YFSETQ. CDR3 length equals 16 residues. CDR3 residues: CASSPRLAFMKTEAFF. The CDR3 region has the DNA TGCGCCAGCAGCCCGAGATTAGCATTCATGAAGACTGAAGCTTTCTTT.

This clonotype occurred many times. The chain couples TRBV29-1 to TRBJ2-7; TRBD2 might be the D (5 bases). This CDR3 comprises 11 residues. With 7 bases removed from V and 4 bases from J, the gap between germline ends came to 11 bases. CDR1 and CDR2 (germline): SQVTM, ANQGSEA. This CDR3 reads CSAARGYEQYF. The CDR3 bases are TGCAGCGCCGCGAGAGGGTACGAGCAGTACTTC.

The chain couples TRBV6-1 to TRBJ2-5; TRBD2 aligns across 12 bases. V shed 8 bases and J 0 bases; nucleotides not matched to a gene: 4. This CDR3 has 15 residues. Per germline, CDR1 MNHNS and CDR2 SASEGT. CDR3 sequence (DNA): TGTGCCAGCTCGGGGACTAGCGGGTACCAAGAGACCCAGTACTTC. It translates to CASSGTSGYQETQYF.

This clonotype was counted many times. This chain links TRBV6-5 with TRBJ2-5; 7 bases fit TRBD1. J gave up 5 bases and V 4 bases, and 7 bases lay outside the gene matches. This CDR3 is built from 14 residues. Germline V gene sequence: CDR1 MNHEY, CDR2 SVGAGI. The CDR3 DNA sequence: TGTGCCAGCAGTTCGGACAGGACGGTGGAGACCCAGTACTTC. It translates to CASSSDRTVETQYF.